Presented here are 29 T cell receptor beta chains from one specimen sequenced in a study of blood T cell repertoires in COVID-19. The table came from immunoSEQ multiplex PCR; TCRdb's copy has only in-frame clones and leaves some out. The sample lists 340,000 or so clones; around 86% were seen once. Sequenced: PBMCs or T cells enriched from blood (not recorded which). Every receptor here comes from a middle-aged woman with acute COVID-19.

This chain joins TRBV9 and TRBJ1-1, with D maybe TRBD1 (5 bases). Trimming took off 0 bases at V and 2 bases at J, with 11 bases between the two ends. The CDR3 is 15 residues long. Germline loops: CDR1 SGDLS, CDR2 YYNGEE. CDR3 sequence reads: CASSVEAGFNTEAFF. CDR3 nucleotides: TGTGCCAGCAGCGTAGAGGCAGGGTTTAACACTGAAGCTTTCTTT. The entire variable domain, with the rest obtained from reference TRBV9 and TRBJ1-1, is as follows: DSGVTQTPKHLITATGQRVTLRCSPRSGDLSVYWYQQSLDQGLQFLIQYYNGEERAKGNILERFSAQQFPDLHSELNLSSLELGDSALYFCASSVEAGFNTEAFFGQGTRLTVV.

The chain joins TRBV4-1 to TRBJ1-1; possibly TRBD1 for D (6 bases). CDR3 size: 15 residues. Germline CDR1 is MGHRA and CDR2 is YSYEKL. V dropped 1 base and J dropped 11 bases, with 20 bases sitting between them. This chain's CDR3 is CASSQGQQGLGHAFF. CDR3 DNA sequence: TGCGCCAGCAGCCAAGGCCAGCAGGGGCTGGGCCACGCTTTCTTT.

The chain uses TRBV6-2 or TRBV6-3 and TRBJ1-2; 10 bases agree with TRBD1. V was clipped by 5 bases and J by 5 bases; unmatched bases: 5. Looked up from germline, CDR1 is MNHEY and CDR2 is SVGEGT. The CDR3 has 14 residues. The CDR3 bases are TGTGCCAGCAGTATGGACAGGGGGTTATATGGCTACACCTTC. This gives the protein CASSMDRGLYGYTF.

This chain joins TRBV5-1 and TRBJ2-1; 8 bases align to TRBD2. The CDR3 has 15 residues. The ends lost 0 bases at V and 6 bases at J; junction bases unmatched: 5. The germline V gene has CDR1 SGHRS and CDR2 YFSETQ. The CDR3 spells CASSLGAGGGNEQFF. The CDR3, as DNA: TGCGCCAGCAGCTTGGGGGCGGGAGGTGGCAATGAGCAGTTCTTC.

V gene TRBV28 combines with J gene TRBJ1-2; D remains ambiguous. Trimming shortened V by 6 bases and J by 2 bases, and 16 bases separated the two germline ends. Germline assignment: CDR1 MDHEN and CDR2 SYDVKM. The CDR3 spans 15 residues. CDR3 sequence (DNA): TGTGCCAGCAGCCCTATCAGACTCGGGAACTATGGCTACACCTTC. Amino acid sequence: CASSPIRLGNYGYTF.

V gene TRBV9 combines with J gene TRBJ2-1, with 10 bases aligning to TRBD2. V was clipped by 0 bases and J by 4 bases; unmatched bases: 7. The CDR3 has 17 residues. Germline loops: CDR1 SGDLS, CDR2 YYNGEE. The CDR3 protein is CASSVEPTSGIYNEQFF. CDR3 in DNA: TGTGCCAGCAGCGTAGAGCCCACTAGCGGGATATACAATGAGCAGTTCTTC.

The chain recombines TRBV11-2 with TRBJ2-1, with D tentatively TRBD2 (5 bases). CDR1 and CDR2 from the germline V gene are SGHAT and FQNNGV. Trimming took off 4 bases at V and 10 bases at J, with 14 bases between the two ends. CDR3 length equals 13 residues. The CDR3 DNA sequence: TGTGCCAGCAGCTCATCTAGCCTTGGCGAGCAGTTCTTC. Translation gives CASSSSSLGEQFF.

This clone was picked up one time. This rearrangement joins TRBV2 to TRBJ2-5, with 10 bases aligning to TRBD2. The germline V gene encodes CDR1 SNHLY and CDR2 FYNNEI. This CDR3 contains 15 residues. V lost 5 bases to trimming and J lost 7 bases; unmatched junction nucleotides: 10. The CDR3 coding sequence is TGTGCCAGCAGTCGGACTAGCGGAGGGGAAAGGACCCAGTACTTC. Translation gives CASSRTSGGERTQYF. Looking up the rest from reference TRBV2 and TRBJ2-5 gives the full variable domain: EPEVTQTPSHQVTQMGQEVILRCVPISNHLYFYWYRQILGQKVEFLVSFYNNEISEKSEIFDDQFSVERPDGSNFTLKIRSTKLEDSAMYFCASSRTSGGERTQYFGPGTRLLVL.

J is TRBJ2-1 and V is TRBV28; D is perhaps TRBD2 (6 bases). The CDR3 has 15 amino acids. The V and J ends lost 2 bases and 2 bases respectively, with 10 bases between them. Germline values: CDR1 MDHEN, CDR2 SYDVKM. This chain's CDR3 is CASSLGGGPYNEQFF. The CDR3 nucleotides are TGTGCCAGCAGTTTAGGGGGAGGCCCCTACAATGAGCAGTTCTTC.

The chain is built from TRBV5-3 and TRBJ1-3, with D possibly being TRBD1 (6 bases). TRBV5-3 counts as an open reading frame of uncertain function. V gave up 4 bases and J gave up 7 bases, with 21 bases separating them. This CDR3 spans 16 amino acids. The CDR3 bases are TGTGCCAGAAGCCCCCAGAAAGGGGGGGAGAGGAACACCATATATTTT. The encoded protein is CARSPQKGGERNTIYF.

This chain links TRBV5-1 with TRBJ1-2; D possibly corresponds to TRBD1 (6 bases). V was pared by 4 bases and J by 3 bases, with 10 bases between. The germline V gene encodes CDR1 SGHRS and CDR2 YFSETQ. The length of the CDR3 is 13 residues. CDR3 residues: CASSPRGDYGYTF. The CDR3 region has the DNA TGCGCCAGCAGCCCCAGGGGTGACTATGGCTACACCTTC.

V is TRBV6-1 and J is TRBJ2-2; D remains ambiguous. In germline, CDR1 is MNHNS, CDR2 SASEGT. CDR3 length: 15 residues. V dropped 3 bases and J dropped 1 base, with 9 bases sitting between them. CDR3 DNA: TGTGCCAGCAGTGATCACGTAGAGAACACCGGGGAGCTGTTTTTT. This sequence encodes CASSDHVENTGELFF.

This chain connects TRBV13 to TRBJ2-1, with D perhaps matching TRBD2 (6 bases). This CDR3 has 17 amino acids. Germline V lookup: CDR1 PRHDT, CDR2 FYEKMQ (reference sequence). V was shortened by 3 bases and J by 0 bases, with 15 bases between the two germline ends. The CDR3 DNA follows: TGTGCCAGCAGCTTGTTTAGCGGCCTTAGCTCCTACAATGAGCAGTTCTTC. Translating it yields CASSLFSGLSSYNEQFF.

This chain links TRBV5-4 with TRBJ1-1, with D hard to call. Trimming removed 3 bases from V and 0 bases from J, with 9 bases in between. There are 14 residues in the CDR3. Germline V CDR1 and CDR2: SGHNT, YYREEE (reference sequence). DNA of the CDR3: TGTGCCAGCAGCTCCGTTGGCTTGAACACTGAAGCTTTCTTT. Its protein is CASSSVGLNTEAFF. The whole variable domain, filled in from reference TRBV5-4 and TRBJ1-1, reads ETGVTQSPTHLIKTRGQQVTLRCSSQSGHNTVSWYQQALGQGPQFIFQYYREEENGRGNFPPRFSGLQFPNYSSELNVNALELDDSALYLCASSSVGLNTEAFFGQGTRLTVV.

CDR3 residues: CASSQFADGAYEQYF. CDR3 in DNA: TGCGCCAGCAGCCAATTCGCGGACGGGGCCTACGAGCAGTACTTC. The rearrangement uses TRBV4-1 and TRBJ2-7; possibly TRBD2 for D (5 bases). CDR1 is MGHRA, CDR2 YSYEKL, per germline. The CDR3 is 15 residues long. V lost 2 bases and J 2 bases, leaving 13 bases between the germline ends.

CDR3 DNA sequence: TGTGCCAGCTCCAACTATGCAGATACGCAGTATTTT. Protein: CASSNYADTQYF. V usage is TRBV18 and J usage is TRBJ2-3; no clear D. Germline assignment: CDR1 KGHSH and CDR2 LQKENI. There are 12 residues in the CDR3. Trimming took off 6 bases at V and 4 bases at J, with 8 bases between the two ends.

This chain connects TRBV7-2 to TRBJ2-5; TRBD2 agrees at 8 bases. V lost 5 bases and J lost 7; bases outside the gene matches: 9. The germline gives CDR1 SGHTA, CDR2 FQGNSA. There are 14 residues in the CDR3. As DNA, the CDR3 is TGTGCCAGCAGCCCGGGGGGGCTTATGGCGACCCAGTACTTC. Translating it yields CASSPGGLMATQYF.

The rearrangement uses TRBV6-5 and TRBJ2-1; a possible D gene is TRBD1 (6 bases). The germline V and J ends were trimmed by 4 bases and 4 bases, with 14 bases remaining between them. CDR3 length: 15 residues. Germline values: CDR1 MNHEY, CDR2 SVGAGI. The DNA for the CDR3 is TGTGCCAGCAGTTCTGGGGGAACAGGGTACAATGAGCAGTTCTTC. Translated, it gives CASSSGGTGYNEQFF.

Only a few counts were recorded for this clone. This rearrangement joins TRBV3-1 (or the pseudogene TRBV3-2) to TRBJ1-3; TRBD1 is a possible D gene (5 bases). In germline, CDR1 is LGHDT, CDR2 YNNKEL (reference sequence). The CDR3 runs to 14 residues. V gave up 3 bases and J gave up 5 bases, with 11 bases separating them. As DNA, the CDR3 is TGTGCCAGCAGCCAGCTCCAGGGTAGAAACACCATATATTTT. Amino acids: CASSQLQGRNTIYF.

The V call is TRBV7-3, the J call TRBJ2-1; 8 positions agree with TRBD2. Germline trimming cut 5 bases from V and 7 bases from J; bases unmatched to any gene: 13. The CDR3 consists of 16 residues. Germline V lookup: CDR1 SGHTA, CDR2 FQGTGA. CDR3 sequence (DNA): TGTGCCAGCAGCCCAACCCCCGGGGGGGGGTTAAATGAGCAGTTCTTC. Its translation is CASSPTPGGGLNEQFF.

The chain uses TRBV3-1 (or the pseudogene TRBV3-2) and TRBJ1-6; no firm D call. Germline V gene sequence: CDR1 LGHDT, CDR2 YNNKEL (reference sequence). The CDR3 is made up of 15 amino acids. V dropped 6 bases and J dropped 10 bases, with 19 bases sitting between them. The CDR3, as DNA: TGTGCCAGCAGGGCCGAGCGGGCCGAATCATCACCCCTCCACTTT. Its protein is CASRAERAESSPLHF.

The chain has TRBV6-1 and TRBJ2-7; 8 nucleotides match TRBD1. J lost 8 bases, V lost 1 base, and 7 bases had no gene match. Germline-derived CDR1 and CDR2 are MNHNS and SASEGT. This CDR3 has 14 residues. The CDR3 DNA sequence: TGTGCCAGCAGTGAAGGGACAGGGAGCACTAAGCAGTACTTC. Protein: CASSEGTGSTKQYF.

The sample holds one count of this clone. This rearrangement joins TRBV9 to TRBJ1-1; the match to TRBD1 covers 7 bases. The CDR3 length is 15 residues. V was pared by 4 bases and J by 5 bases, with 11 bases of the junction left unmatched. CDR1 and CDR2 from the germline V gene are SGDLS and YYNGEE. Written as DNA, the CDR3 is TGTGCCAGCAGCCCTACCACAGGGGTCGGTACTGAAGCTTTCTTT. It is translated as CASSPTTGVGTEAFF.

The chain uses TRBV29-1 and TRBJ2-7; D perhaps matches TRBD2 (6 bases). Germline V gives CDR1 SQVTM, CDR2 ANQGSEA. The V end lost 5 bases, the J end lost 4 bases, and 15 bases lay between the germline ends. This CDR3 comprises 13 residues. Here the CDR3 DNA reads TGCAGCGTTCGGTTGGAGGGGCTATACGAGCAGTACTTC. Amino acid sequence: CSVRLEGLYEQYF.

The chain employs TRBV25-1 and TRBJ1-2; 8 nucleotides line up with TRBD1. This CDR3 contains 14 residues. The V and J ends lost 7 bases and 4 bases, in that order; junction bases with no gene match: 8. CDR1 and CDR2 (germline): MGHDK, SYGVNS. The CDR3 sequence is CASTSGGQVYGYTF. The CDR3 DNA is TGTGCCAGCACATCAGGGGGCCAGGTCTATGGCTACACCTTC.

In DNA, the CDR3 is TGTGCCAGCAGCGTAGGTGTTGCGGGAGGTAACACCGGGGAGCTGTTTTTT. It encodes CASSVGVAGGNTGELFF. J is TRBJ2-2 and V is TRBV9, with 8 bases that match TRBD2. The CDR3 is made up of 17 amino acids. Germline CDR1 SGDLS, CDR2 YYNGEE. The junction had 6 bases not matched to a gene; V was cut back by 0 bases and J by 2 bases.

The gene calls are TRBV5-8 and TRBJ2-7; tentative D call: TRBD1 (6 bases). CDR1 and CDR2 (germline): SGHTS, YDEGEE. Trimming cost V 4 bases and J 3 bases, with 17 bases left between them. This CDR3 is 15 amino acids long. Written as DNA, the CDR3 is TGTGCCAGCAGCCCAGAACTGGACAGTCTCTACGAGCAGTACTTC. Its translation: CASSPELDSLYEQYF. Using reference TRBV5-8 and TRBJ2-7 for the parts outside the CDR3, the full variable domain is EAGVTQSPTHLIKTRGQQATLRCSPISGHTSVYWYQQALGLGLQFLLWYDEGEERNRGNFPPRFSGRQFPNYSSELNVNALELEDSALYLCASSPELDSLYEQYFGPGTRLTVT.

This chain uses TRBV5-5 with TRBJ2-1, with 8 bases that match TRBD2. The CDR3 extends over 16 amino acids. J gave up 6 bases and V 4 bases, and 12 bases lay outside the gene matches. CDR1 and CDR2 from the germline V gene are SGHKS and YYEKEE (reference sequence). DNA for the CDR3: TGTGCCAGCAGCATTTCCCCGGGACTAGAAGGCAATGAGCAGTTCTTC. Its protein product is CASSISPGLEGNEQFF.

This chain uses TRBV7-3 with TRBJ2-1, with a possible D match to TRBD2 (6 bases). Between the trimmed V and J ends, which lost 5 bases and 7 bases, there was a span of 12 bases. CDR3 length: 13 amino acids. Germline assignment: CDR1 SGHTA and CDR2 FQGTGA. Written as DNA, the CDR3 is TGTGCCAGCAGCCGGATCGGGGGAAATGAGCAGTTCTTC. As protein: CASSRIGGNEQFF.